This TCR beta chain was observed in a study of cytomegalovirus exposure and HLA in healthy donors. V lost 6 bases and J lost 8; bases outside the gene matches: 0. The CDR3 consists of 10 residues. Germline assignment: CDR1 DFQATT and CDR2 SNEGSKA (reference sequence). Findings of the study overall: Likely technical artifact: a cluster of highly shared sequence variants. TCR beta V- and J-gene trimming, according to a later analysis, was linked to a missense DCLRE1C variant. It was in a later analysis that TCR association rates were seen to vary by HLA locus, highest for DRB1 and lowest for HLA-C. Later on, an analysis found that several of the most significant clusters appeared to be linked to common viral pathogens, which included parvovirus B19.

PCR was performed using 60 Vbeta and 13 Jbeta primers. The protocol was immunoSEQ multiplex PCR, while the TCRdb copy is restricted to in-frame clones and leaves out a portion. The sample has 200,000 to 250,000 clones; around 89% are singletons. Comments on this clone: Its antigen remains unknown.

This TCR came from a woman under 30 in good health and CMV-seronegative. The specimen sequenced was PBMCs. V and J are TRBV20-1 and TRBJ2-1, with 8 bases identical to TRBD2. The chain's CDR3 is CSAREDEQFF. CDR3 nucleotide sequence: TGCAGTGCGCGGGAGGATGAGCAGTTCTTC.